This T cell receptor beta chain was profiled in a study of blood T cell repertoires in COVID-19. Clones were read by immunoSEQ multiplex PCR, and TCRdb kept only the in-frame ones, dropping some. Of a few hundred thousand clones detected, about 87% appear once; the ten largest clones hold 6.3%. Trimming cost V 3 bases and J 0 bases; bases outside gene matches: 9. Germline V gene data show CDR1 as KGHDR and CDR2 as SFDVKD. The CDR3 is 19 residues long. The receptor's source is a woman in her forties or fifties with COVID-19, enrolled during active disease. The chain uses TRBV24-1 and TRBJ2-6, with TRBD1 matching 8 bases. Specimen: peripheral blood. The CDR3 protein is CATSDPRTGHHSGANVLTF. The CDR3 coding sequence is TGTGCCACCAGTGATCCCAGGACAGGGCACCACTCTGGGGCCAACGTCCTGACTTTC.